A single TCR beta chain is shown here with its context. Its specificity is not known. This entry comes from a study of cytomegalovirus exposure and HLA in healthy donors. The donors were members of the validation cohort comprising about 130 subjects, separate from the approximately 670-subject first cohort. Only in-frame clones appear in the TCRdb table, and some are missing; sequencing was by immunoSEQ multiplex PCR. The sample holds 260,000 or so clones, around 89% seen once. CDR1 is MDHEN, CDR2 SYDVKM, per germline. The V end lost 6 bases, the J end lost 5 bases, and 19 bases lay between the germline ends. The length of the CDR3 is 15 residues. Study-wide points: Clusters of TCRs from the first cohort tended to co-occur in the approximately 130 validation repertoires (as a later analysis found).

The TCR was taken from a woman under 30 in good health and CMV-seronegative. This sequence joins TRBV28 and TRBJ1-2, with D possibly TRBD1 on 5 matching bases. The sample taken for sequencing was PBMCs. CDR3 nucleotide sequence: TGTGCCAGCAGACTAAAGGGGACGGGGAGGTATGGCTACACCTTC. Residues: CASRLKGTGRYGYTF.